This T cell receptor beta chain was profiled in a study of Graves' ophthalmopathy and Graves' hyperthyroidism. Turning to the study itself: Peripheral blood was gathered at first diagnosis, ahead of any treatment whatsoever. Overall study results and limits: At 60% to 71% sensitivity and roughly 72% specificity, the model predicted progression of the ophthalmopathy.

CDR1 is MNHEY and CDR2 is SVGEGT in the germline V gene. The V gene lost 6 bases and the J gene lost 0 bases, with 11 bases spanning the gap. The CDR3 length is 15 residues. As the template, RNA transcripts were used to amplify TCR beta CDR3 regions. First-round RT-PCR employed HTBI primers, with a second-round multiplex PCR after it. TCRdb re-called the multiplex PCR reads through MiXCR, storing one row per CDR3 protein. The sample has some 520,000 distinct CDR3 sequences, approximately 15% seen once. This clonotype was recorded many times. What it binds is unknown. The sequencing input was blood. This sequence was found in a woman in her thirties with Graves' ophthalmopathy. The V gene is TRBV6-2 or TRBV6-3, the J gene TRBJ2-2, with no clear D. The CDR3 DNA follows: TGTGCCAGCAGACAGCTCCTGACGAACACCGGGGAGCTGTTTTTT. Amino acid sequence: CASRQLLTNTGELFF.